These 15 T cell receptor beta chains were sequenced from one sample in a study of technical replicates of blood from four donors. Profiled with immunoSEQ multiplex PCR; TCRdb holds only in-frame clones, not every one. The sample lists approximately 64,000 clones, about 86% occurring once. The specimen sequenced was PBMCs. The source is a human donor in good health. Some clones in this sample may be carry-over from other donors' samples.

This sequence joins TRBV2 and TRBJ2-1; the match to TRBD1 covers 11 bases. Germline loops: CDR1 SNHLY, CDR2 FYNNEI. The trim removed 4 bases at V and 6 bases at J, leaving 5 bases unmatched. CDR3 length equals 15 residues. The CDR3 sequence: CASSGGQGASNEQFF. The CDR3 DNA follows: TGTGCCAGCAGTGGCGGACAGGGGGCCAGCAATGAGCAGTTCTTC.

DNA for the CDR3: TGTGCCAGCAGCTTAGGTTGGGTCTGGGCGGGTACCTACGAGCAGTACTTC. Encoded protein: CASSLGWVWAGTYEQYF. This chain joins TRBV7-2 and TRBJ2-7; perhaps TRBD2 as D (5 bases). CDR3 size: 17 residues. Between the trimmed V and J ends, which lost 1 base and 2 bases, there was a span of 18 bases. Per germline, CDR1 SGHTA and CDR2 FQGNSA.

This chain uses TRBV7-2 with TRBJ2-3; 10 bases agree with TRBD2. The CDR3 consists of 19 residues. CDR1 SGHTA and CDR2 FQGNSA come from the germline V gene. J gave up 0 bases and V 1 base, and 10 bases lay outside the gene matches. CDR3 sequence (DNA): TGTGCCAGCAGCTTAGTCAGCGGGGGGGCCGGGGCTAGCACAGATACGCAGTATTTT. Protein sequence: CASSLVSGGAGASTDTQYF.

J is TRBJ2-7 and V is TRBV9; 9 nucleotides match TRBD1. There are 14 residues in the CDR3. J gave up 3 bases and V 3 bases, and 4 bases lay outside the gene matches. The germline gives CDR1 SGDLS, CDR2 YYNGEE. CDR3 coding DNA: TGTGCCAGCAGCGCTACAGGGGGCAACTACGAGCAGTACTTC. This translates into CASSATGGNYEQYF.

V gene TRBV7-2 combines with J gene TRBJ1-2; 8 nucleotides line up with TRBD1. The CDR3 has 14 residues. V lost 3 bases and J lost 2; bases outside the gene matches: 2. Germline values: CDR1 SGHTA, CDR2 FQGNSA. CDR3 DNA sequence: TGTGCCAGCAGCTTGACAGGGGCCAACTATGGCTACACCTTC. It translates to CASSLTGANYGYTF.

The chain combines TRBV5-6 with TRBJ2-7; D remains unclear. Germline loops: CDR1 SGHDT, CDR2 YYEEEE. This CDR3 has 11 amino acids. Between the trimmed V and J ends, which lost 1 base and 3 bases, there was a span of 2 bases. The CDR3 DNA reads as TGTGCCAGCAGCTTGTACTACGAGCAGTACTTC. Translated: CASSLYYEQYF.

The chain employs TRBV27 and TRBJ1-2, with 7 bases lining up with TRBD1. The CDR3 is 14 residues long. Germline assignment: CDR1 MNHEY and CDR2 SMNVEV (reference sequence). V dropped 8 bases and J dropped 7; count of bases not matched to a gene: 13. CDR3 DNA: TGTGCCAGCGCAACGACCGGGACAGCCGTTGGCTACACCTTC. Translating it yields CASATTGTAVGYTF.

The count of this clone is one. This sequence joins TRBV28 and TRBJ2-7; possibly TRBD2 for D (5 bases). Trimming cost V 7 bases and J 2 bases, with 15 bases left between them. Germline CDR1 MDHEN, CDR2 SYDVKM. The CDR3 is made up of 14 amino acids. CDR3 in DNA: TGTGCCAGCACCCTAGGCCGGGAAACCTACGAGCAGTACTTC. Its protein product is CASTLGRETYEQYF.

There are a few counts of this clone. V and J are TRBV7-2 and TRBJ1-2, with D tentatively TRBD1 (5 bases). CDR3 size: 18 residues. V was trimmed by 3 bases and J by 1 base, leaving 21 bases between them. Per germline, CDR1 SGHTA and CDR2 FQGNSA. The CDR3 DNA reads TGTGCCAGCAGCTTCTACTTGCTAACAGGAGAAATTAACTATGGCTACACCTTC. Amino acids: CASSFYLLTGEINYGYTF.

The sample holds one count of this clone. V gene TRBV11-2 combines with J gene TRBJ2-5, with D perhaps matching TRBD1 (5 bases). The ends were cut back, 7 bases at V and 2 bases at J, with 14 bases in the middle. This CDR3 is 14 amino acids long. The germline CDR1 and CDR2 sequences are SGHAT and FQNNGV. The CDR3 spells CASTKVQGQETQYF. The CDR3 DNA follows: TGTGCCAGCACCAAAGTGCAGGGTCAAGAGACCCAGTACTTC.

This chain connects TRBV11-2 to TRBJ2-3; D is ambiguous. Per germline, CDR1 SGHAT and CDR2 FQNNGV. The V end was cut by 8 bases, the J end by 3 bases, with 18 bases between. The CDR3 consists of 15 residues. CDR3 amino acids: CASSLARGMTDTQYF. CDR3 nucleotides: TGTGCCAGCTCGTTAGCCCGCGGAATGACAGATACGCAGTATTTT.

The chain has TRBV10-3 and TRBJ2-5, with 8 nucleotides matching TRBD1. Germline V gene data show CDR1 as ENHRY and CDR2 as SYGVKD. V dropped 6 bases and J dropped 1; count of bases not matched to a gene: 4. The CDR3 runs to 14 residues. This CDR3 reads CAISRTGLQETQYF. CDR3 bases: TGTGCCATCAGCCGGACAGGGCTCCAAGAGACCCAGTACTTC.

This clone appeared once. J is TRBJ2-7 and V is TRBV7-9; possible D gene TRBD2, 6 bases. The germline V gene encodes CDR1 SEHNR and CDR2 FQNEAQ (reference sequence). This CDR3 is 18 amino acids long. The V gene lost 5 bases and the J gene lost 2 bases, with 25 bases spanning the gap. The chain's CDR3 is CASSLAGSPAPGTYEQYF. DNA for the CDR3: TGTGCCAGCAGCCTGGCGGGGTCCCCCGCACCCGGTACCTACGAGCAGTACTTC. The full variable domain, rest sourced from reference TRBV7-9 and TRBJ2-7, is DTGVSQNPRHKITKRGQNVTFRCDPISEHNRLYWYRQTLGQGPEFLTYFQNEAQLEKSRLLSDRFSAERPKGSFSTLEIQRTEQGDSAMYLCASSLAGSPAPGTYEQYFGPGTRLTVT.

This chain links TRBV7-9 with TRBJ1-2; 7 nucleotides agree with TRBD1. There are 15 residues in the CDR3. CDR1 is SEHNR, CDR2 FQNEAQ, per germline (reference sequence). Trimming removed 3 bases from V and 6 bases from J; junction bases left unmatched: 10. For the CDR3, the DNA is TGTGCCAGCAGCTTCCCCCGACAGGGCGTTCATGGCTACACCTTC. Its protein is CASSFPRQGVHGYTF.

V gene TRBV21-1 combines with J gene TRBJ2-6; the tabulated D call, TRBD2, remains unverified against the DNA. TRBV21-1 is a listed pseudogene. This CDR3 spans 18 amino acids. In DNA, the CDR3 is TGTGCCAGCAGCCTAACGGAGCGGGGGGCCAGGGGGGCCAACGTCCTGACTTTC. Translated: CASSLTERGARGANVLTF.